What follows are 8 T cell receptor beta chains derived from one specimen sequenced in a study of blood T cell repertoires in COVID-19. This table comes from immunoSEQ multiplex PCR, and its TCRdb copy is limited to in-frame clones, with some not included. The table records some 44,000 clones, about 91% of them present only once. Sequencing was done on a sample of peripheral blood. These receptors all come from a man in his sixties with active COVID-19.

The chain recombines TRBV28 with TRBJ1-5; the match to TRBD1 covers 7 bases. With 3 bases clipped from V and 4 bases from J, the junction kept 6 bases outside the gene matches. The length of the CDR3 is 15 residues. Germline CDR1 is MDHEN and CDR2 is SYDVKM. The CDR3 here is CASSLGDRENQPQHF. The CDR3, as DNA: TGTGCCAGCAGTTTGGGAGACAGGGAAAATCAGCCCCAGCATTTT.

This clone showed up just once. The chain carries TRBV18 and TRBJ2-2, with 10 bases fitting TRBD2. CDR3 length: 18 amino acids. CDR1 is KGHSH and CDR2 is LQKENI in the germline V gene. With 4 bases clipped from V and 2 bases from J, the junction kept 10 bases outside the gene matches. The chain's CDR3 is CASSQRAGGRGNTGELFF. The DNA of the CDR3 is TGTGCCAGCTCACAGCGAGCGGGGGGGCGAGGAAACACCGGGGAGCTGTTTTTT.

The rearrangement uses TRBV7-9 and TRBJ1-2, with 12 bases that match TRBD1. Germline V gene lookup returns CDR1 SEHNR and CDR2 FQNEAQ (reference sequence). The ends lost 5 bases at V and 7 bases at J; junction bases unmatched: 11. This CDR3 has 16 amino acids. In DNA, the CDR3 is TGTGCCAGCAGCCTCGGCGGGGGACAGGGGGCCGGTGGCTACACCTTC. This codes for CASSLGGGQGAGGYTF.

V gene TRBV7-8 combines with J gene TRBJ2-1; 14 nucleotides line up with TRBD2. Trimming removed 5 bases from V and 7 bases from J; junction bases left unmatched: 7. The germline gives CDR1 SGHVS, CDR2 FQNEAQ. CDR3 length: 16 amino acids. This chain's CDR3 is CASSKGTSGSLNEQFF. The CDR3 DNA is TGTGCCAGCAGCAAAGGGACTAGCGGGAGCTTGAATGAGCAGTTCTTC.

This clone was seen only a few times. The DNA of the CDR3 is TGTGCCAGCAGCGTGGGGCCCAACACTGAAGCTTTCTTT. It is translated as CASSVGPNTEAFF. V gene TRBV9 combines with J gene TRBJ1-1; D is possibly TRBD1 (5 bases). The CDR3 is 13 residues long. The V end was cut by 2 bases, the J end by 2 bases, with 7 bases between. Germline V gene lookup returns CDR1 SGDLS and CDR2 YYNGEE. The complete variable domain, with remaining parts taken from reference TRBV9 and TRBJ1-1, reads DSGVTQTPKHLITATGQRVTLRCSPRSGDLSVYWYQQSLDQGLQFLIQYYNGEERAKGNILERFSAQQFPDLHSELNLSSLELGDSALYFCASSVGPNTEAFFGQGTRLTVV.

CDR3 sequence: CASSTEYDVYGYTF. Written as DNA, the CDR3 is TGTGCCAGCAGTACCGAGTACGATGTCTATGGCTACACCTTC. The gene calls are TRBV28 and TRBJ1-2; D is unresolved. Germline lookup yields CDR1 MDHEN and CDR2 SYDVKM. Trimming removed 5 bases from V and 4 bases from J, with 14 bases in between. CDR3 length: 14 amino acids.

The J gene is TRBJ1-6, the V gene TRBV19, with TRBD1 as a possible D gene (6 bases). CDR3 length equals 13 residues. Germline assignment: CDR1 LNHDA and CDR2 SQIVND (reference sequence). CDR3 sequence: CAARQVDNSPLHF. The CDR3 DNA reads TGTGCAGCCAGACAGGTTGATAATTCACCCCTCCACTTT.

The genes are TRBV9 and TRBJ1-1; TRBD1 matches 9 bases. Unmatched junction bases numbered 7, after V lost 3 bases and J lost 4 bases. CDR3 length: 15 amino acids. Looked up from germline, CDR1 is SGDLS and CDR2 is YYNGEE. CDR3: CASSDTGGKGTEAFF. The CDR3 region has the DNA TGTGCCAGCAGCGATACAGGGGGCAAGGGCACTGAAGCTTTCTTT.